These T cell receptor beta chains were read from a single sample in a study of CD8 T cells in Susac syndrome. A single record per CDR3 protein comes from TCRdb applying MiXCR to the immunoSEQ multiplex PCR reads. The table has 150,000 to 200,000 distinct CDR3 sequences, roughly 94% seen once. The material sequenced was CD4+ T cells from PBMCs. These receptors came from a human donor with Susac syndrome. Each CDR3 is given with its conserved first and last residue. A D gene is named only where the DNA matches it firmly.

>NA|TRBV12-3/TRBV12-4|TRBJ1-1
TGTGCCAGCAGCGTCGCACAGAGGCCTTTCTTT
CASSVAQRPFF
>NA|TRBV2|TRBJ2-3
TGTGCCAGCAGCCAGGGTTTTGTGGTTACGCAGTATTTT
CASSQGFVVTQYF
>NA|TRBV5-1|TRBJ1-5
TGCGCCAGCAGCTTGGACGGGGACGGTCAGCCCCAGCATTTT
CASSLDGDGQPQHF
>NA|TRBV11-2|TRBJ1-5
TGTGCCAGCAGCTTAGACAGGGAACAGCCCCAGCATTTT
CASSLDREQPQHF
>TRBD1|TRBV7-2|TRBJ2-4
TGTGCCAGCAGCAGTCCCAACAGGGGGAACATTCAGTACTTC
CASSSPNRGNIQYF
>NA|TRBV20-1|TRBJ2-7
TGCAGTGCTAGAGATGTCCGGTCGACCGAGCCCTACGAGCAGTACTTC
CSARDVRSTEPYEQYF
>NA|TRBV7-2|TRBJ1-5
TGTGCCAGCAGCGCGATACGGGATCAGCCCCAGCATTTT
CASSAIRDQPQHF
>NA|TRBV5-4|TRBJ2-3
TGTGCCAGCAGCTTACCGGGAGCGACAGATACGCAGTATTTT
CASSLPGATDTQYF
>NA|TRBV6-6|TRBJ1-2
TGTGCCAGCGTTCGAAGGGGTGGCTACACCTTC
CASVRRGGYTF
>TRBD1|TRBV5-1|TRBJ2-7
TGCGCCAGCAGCTTCCTCACGGGGACAGGGGTATGGGACGAGCAGTACTTC
CASSFLTGTGVWDEQYF
>NA|TRBV20-1|TRBJ1-1
TGCAGTGCTAGAGATCCCAAGAACACTGAAGCTTTCTTT
CSARDPKNTEAFF
>NA|TRBV30|TRBJ1-2
TGTGCCGGCGGCCAACCAGAGCGGGGCTACACCTTC
CAGGQPERGYTF
>NA|TRBV7-2|TRBJ2-7
TGTGCCAGCAGCTTTAGGCGGAGGTCCTACGAGCAGTACTTC
CASSFRRRSYEQYF
>NA|TRBV24-1|TRBJ2-3
TGTGCCACCAGGGGCGGGACATACGAAACAGATACGCAGTATTTT
CATRGGTYETDTQYF
>NA|TRBV6-5|TRBJ2-1
TGTGCCAGCAGTTCAAATATCAATGAGCAGTTCTTC
CASSSNINEQFF
>NA|TRBV19|TRBJ1-4
TGTGCCAGTAGTATAGGTGAAACTAATGAAAAACTGTTTTTT
CASSIGETNEKLFF
>NA|TRBV5-1|TRBJ2-7
TGCGCCAGCGGCTTGGGGACAAGTGGATACGAGCAGTACTTC
CASGLGTSGYEQYF
>NA|TRBV19|TRBJ1-2
TGTGCCAGTAGTATCCGGCAACCCTTGGGCTATGGCTACACCTTC
CASSIRQPLGYGYTF
>NA|TRBV11-2|TRBJ1-1
TGTGCCAGCAGCTCCTACCAAGTACCCACTGAAGCTTTCTTT
CASSSYQVPTEAFF
>TRBD2|TRBV20-1|TRBJ2-1
TGCAGTGCTAGGACTAGCGGGAGGGTGTACAATGAGCAGTTCTTC
CSARTSGRVYNEQFF
>TRBD1|TRBV5-4|TRBJ2-3
TGTGCCAGCAGTTTGACAGGGTTTCGTCCAGATACGCAGTATTTT
CASSLTGFRPDTQYF
>NA|TRBV11-2|TRBJ2-7
TGTGCCAGCAGTTCTTTGATGGGCTGGCGCGAGCAGTACTTC
CASSSLMGWREQYF
>NA|TRBV25-1|TRBJ1-5
TGTGCCAGCAGTGAATGGCGGGACGGTAATCAGCCCCAGCATTTT
CASSEWRDGNQPQHF
>NA|TRBV6-2/TRBV6-3|TRBJ2-2
TGTGCCAGCACCCTACGGTTCCCCGGGGAGCTGTTTTTT
CASTLRFPGELFF
>TRBD2|TRBV7-6|TRBJ2-3
TGTGCCAGCAGCTTTAGCGGGGGGAAGACAGATACGCAGTATTTT
CASSFSGGKTDTQYF
>NA|TRBV3-1|TRBJ2-2
TGTGCCAGCAGGCAGAGGAATGCGGTCACCGGGGAGCTGTTTTTT
CASRQRNAVTGELFF
>NA|TRBV28|TRBJ1-1
TGTGCCAGCAGTTTAGCTCCCCAGATAGGCACTGAAGCTTTCTTT
CASSLAPQIGTEAFF